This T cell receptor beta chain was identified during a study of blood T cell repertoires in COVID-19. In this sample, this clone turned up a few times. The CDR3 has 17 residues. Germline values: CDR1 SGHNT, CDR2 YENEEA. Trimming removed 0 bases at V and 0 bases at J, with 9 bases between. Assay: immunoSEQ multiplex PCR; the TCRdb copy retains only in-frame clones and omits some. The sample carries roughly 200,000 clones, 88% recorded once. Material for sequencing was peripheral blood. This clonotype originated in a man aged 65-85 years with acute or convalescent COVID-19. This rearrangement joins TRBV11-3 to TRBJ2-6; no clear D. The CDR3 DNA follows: TGTGCCAGCAGCTTAGAAAAAAGGAGCTCTGGGGCCAACGTCCTGACTTTC. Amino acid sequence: CASSLEKRSSGANVLTF.